This TCR beta chain was obtained from a study of T cell responses to AZD1222 COVID-19 vaccine. Only in-frame clones appear in the TCRdb table, and some are missing; sequencing was by immunoSEQ multiplex PCR. The sample includes some 100,000 clones, 88% seen only once; the top ten take roughly 1.8%. Trimming removed 5 bases from V and 0 bases from J, with 11 bases in between. Germline V gene sequence: CDR1 SGHRS, CDR2 YFSETQ. This CDR3 has 15 residues. The starting material was peripheral blood, obtained on day 0 of AZD1222 vaccination. V usage is TRBV5-1 and J usage is TRBJ1-4; D remains unclear. The sequence was collected from an adult in good health. CDR3 amino acids: CASSSASTTNEKLFF. CDR3 bases: TGCGCCAGCAGTTCCGCATCGACAACTAATGAAAAACTGTTTTTT.